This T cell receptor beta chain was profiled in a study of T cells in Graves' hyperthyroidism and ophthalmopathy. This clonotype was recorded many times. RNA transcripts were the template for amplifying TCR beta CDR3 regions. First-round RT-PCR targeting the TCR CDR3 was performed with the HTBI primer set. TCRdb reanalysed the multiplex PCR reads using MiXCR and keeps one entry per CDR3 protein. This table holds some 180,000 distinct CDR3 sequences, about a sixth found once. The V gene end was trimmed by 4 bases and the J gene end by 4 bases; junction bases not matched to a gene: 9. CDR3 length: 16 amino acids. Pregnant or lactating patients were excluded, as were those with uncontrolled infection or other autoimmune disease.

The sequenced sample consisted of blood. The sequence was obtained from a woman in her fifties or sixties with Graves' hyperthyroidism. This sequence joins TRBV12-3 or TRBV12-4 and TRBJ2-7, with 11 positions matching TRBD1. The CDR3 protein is CASSSTGTGGRYEQYF. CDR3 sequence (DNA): TGTGCCAGCAGTTCGACCGGGACAGGGGGGAGGTACGAGCAGTACTTC.